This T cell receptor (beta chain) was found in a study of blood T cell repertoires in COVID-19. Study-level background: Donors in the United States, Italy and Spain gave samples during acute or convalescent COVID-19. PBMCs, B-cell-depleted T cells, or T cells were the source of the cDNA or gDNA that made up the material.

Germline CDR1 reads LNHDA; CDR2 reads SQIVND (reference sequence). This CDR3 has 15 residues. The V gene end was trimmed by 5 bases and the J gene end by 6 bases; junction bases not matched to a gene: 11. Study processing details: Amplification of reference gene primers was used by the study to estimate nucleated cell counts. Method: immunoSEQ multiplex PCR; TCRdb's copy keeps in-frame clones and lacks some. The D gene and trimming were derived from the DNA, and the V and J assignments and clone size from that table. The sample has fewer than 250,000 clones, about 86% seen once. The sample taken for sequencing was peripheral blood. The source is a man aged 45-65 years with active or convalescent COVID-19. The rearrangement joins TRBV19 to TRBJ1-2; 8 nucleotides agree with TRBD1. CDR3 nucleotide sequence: TGTGCCAGTAGTCGACAGGGGTGGAGGGTGGATGGCTACACCTTC. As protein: CASSRQGWRVDGYTF. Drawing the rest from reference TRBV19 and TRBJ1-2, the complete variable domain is DGGITQSPKYLFRKEGQNVTLSCEQNLNHDAMYWYRQDPGQGLRLIYYSQIVNDFQKGDIAEGYSVSREKKESFPLTVTSAQKNPTAFYLCASSRQGWRVDGYTFGSGTRLTVV.